The present entry profiles one TCR beta chain with its context. In the source study's methods: By means of reference gene primer amplification, nucleated cell counts were estimated. Profiling relied on immunoSEQ multiplex PCR, and the TCRdb table lists in-frame clones only, not all of them. The D gene and trimming were derived from the DNA, and the V and J assignments and clone size from that table. The table lists under 150,000 clones, about nine tenths of them singletons. This entry comes from a study of blood T cell repertoires in COVID-19. In germline, CDR1 is LGHDT, CDR2 YNNKEL (reference sequence). The CDR3 sequence is 18 residues long. The J segment lost 2 bases and the V segment lost 4 bases, leaving 8 bases of the junction unmatched.

The sequence derives from a man aged 45-65 years with active or convalescent COVID-19. Source material: peripheral blood. This chain uses TRBV3-1 (or the pseudogene TRBV3-2) with TRBJ2-6; 10 positions agree with TRBD1. This chain's CDR3 is CASSRVPGQGTGANVLTF. In DNA, the CDR3 is TGTGCCAGCAGCCGAGTCCCGGGACAGGGGACTGGGGCCAACGTCCTGACTTTC.